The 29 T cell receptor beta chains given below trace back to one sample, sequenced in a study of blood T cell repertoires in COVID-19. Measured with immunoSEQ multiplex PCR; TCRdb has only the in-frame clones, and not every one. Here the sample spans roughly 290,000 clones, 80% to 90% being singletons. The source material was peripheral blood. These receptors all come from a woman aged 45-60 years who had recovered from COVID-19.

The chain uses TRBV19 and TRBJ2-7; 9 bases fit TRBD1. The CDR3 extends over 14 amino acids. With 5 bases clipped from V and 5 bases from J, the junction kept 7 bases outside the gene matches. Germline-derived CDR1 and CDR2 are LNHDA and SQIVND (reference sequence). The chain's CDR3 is CASSQDRGSHEQYF. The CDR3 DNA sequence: TGTGCCAGTAGTCAGGACAGGGGATCCCACGAGCAGTACTTC.

Written as DNA, the CDR3 is TGTGCCAGCAGCCCGCCCCCCGGGACAGGGATTGAAAAACTGTTTTTT. Protein: CASSPPPGTGIEKLFF. The chain carries TRBV7-9 and TRBJ1-4, with 9 bases identical to TRBD1. This CDR3 has 16 residues. Germline assignment: CDR1 SEHNR and CDR2 FQNEAQ (reference sequence). With 5 bases clipped from V and 7 bases from J, the junction kept 11 bases outside the gene matches.

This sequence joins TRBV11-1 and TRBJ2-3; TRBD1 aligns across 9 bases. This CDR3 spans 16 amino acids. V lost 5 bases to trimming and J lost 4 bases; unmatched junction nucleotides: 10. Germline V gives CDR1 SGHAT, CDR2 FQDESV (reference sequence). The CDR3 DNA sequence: TGTGCCAGCAGCGCCCTTTTGGGACAGGGTGCAGATACGCAGTATTTT. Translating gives CASSALLGQGADTQYF.

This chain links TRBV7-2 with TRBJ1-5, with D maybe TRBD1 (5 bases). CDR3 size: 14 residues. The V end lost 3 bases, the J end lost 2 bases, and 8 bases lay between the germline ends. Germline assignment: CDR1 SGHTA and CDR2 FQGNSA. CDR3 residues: CASSFQQGNQPQHF. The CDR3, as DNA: TGTGCCAGCAGCTTTCAACAGGGCAATCAGCCCCAGCATTTT.

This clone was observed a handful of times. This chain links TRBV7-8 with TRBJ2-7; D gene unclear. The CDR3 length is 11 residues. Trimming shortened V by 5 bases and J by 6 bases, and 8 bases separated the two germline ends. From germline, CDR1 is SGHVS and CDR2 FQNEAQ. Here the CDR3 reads CASSPNTEQYF. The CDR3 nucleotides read TGTGCCAGCAGCCCCAACACCGAGCAGTACTTC. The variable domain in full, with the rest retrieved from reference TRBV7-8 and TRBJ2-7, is GAGVSQSPRYKVAKRGQDVALRCDPISGHVSLFWYQQALGQGPEFLTYFQNEAQLDKSGLPSDRFFAERPEGSVSTLKIQRTQQEDSAVYLCASSPNTEQYFGPGTRLTVT.

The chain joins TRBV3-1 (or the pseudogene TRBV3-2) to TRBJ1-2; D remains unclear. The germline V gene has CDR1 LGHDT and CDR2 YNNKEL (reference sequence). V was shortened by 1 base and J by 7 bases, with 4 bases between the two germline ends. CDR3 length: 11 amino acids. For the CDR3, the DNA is TGTGCCAGCAGCCAAGGGGCTGGCTACACCTTC. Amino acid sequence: CASSQGAGYTF.

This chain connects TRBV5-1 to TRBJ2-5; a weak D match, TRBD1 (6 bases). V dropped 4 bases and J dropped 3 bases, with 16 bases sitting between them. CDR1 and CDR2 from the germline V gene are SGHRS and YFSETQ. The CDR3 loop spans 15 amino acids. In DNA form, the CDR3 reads TGCGCCAGCAGCCAAGGCTTCAGGACAGAAGAGACCCAGTACTTC. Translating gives CASSQGFRTEETQYF.

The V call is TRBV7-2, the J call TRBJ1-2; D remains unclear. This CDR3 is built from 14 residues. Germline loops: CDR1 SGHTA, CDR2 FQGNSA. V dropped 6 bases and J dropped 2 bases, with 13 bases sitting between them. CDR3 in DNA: TGTGCCAGCAGTCCAGGCTGGGAGAACTATGGCTACACCTTC. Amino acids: CASSPGWENYGYTF.

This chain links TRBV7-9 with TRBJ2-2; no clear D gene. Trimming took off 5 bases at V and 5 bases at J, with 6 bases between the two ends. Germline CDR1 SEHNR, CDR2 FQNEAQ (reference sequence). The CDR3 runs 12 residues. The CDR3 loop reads CASSGDTGELFF. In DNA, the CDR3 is TGTGCCAGCAGCGGAGATACCGGGGAGCTGTTTTTT.

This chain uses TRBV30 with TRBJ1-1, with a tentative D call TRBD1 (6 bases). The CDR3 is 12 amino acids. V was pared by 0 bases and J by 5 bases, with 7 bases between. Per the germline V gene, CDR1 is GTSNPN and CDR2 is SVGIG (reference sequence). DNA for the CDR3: TGTGCCTGGAGTGTAGGGACAACTGAAGCTTTCTTT. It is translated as CAWSVGTTEAFF.

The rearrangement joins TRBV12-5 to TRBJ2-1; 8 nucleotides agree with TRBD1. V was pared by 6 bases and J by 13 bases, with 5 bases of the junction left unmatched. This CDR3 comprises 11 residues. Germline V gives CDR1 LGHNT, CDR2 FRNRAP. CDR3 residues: CASGIGTGQFF. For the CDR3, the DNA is TGTGCTAGTGGGATCGGGACAGGACAGTTCTTC.

The CDR3, as DNA: TGTGCCAGCAGCCAAAGACAGGGGGGATACTATGGCTACACCTTC. Amino acid sequence: CASSQRQGGYYGYTF. The rearrangement uses TRBV5-6 and TRBJ1-2; 9 bases map to TRBD1. Germline assignment: CDR1 SGHDT and CDR2 YYEEEE. J gave up 3 bases and V 4 bases, and 7 bases lay outside the gene matches. The CDR3 is made up of 15 amino acids.

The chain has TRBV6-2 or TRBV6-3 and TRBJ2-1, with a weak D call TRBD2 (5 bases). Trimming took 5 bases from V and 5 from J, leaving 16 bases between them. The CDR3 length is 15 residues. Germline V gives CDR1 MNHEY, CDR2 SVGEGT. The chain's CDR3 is CASSQTRGIDNEQFF. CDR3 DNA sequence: TGTGCCAGCAGTCAGACCCGGGGAATAGACAATGAGCAGTTCTTC.

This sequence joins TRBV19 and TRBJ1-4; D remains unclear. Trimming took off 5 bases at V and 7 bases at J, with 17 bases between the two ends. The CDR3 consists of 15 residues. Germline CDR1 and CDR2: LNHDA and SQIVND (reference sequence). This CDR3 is CASSDEGKVFEKLFF. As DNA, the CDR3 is TGTGCCAGTAGTGACGAGGGTAAAGTGTTTGAAAAACTGTTTTTT.

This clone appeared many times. The CDR3 protein is CASSLLAWGSSYEQYF. In DNA form, the CDR3 reads TGTGCCAGCAGTTTACTAGCGTGGGGGTCCTCCTACGAGCAGTACTTC. The rearrangement joins TRBV7-9 to TRBJ2-7; 7 bases align to TRBD2. Trimming took 6 bases from V and 0 from J; bases not matched to a gene: 11. CDR1 SEHNR and CDR2 FQNEAQ come from the germline V gene (reference sequence). This CDR3 contains 16 residues.

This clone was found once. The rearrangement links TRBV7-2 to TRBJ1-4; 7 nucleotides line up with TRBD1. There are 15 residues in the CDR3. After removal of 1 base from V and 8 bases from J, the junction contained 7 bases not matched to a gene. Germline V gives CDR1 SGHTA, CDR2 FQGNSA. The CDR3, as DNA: TGTGCCAGCAGCTTAGTTGTAGGACAGGCCGAAAAACTGTTTTTT. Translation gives CASSLVVGQAEKLFF.

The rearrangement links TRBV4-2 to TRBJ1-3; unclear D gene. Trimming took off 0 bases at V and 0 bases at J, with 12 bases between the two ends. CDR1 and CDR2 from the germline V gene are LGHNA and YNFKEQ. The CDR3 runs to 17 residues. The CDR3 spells CASSQEYVRYSGNTIYF. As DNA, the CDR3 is TGTGCCAGCAGCCAAGAATACGTCCGCTACTCTGGAAACACCATATATTTT.

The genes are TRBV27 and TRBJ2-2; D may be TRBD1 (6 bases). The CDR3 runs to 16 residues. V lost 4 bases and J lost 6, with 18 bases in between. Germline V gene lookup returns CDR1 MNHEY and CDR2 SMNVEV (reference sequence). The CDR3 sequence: CASSWGLKVAPGELFF. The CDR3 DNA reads TGTGCCAGCAGTTGGGGGCTGAAGGTAGCCCCCGGGGAGCTGTTTTTT.

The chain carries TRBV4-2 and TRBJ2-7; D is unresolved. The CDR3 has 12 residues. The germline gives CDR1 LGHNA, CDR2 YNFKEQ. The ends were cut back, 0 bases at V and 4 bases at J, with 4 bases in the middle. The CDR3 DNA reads TGTGCCAGCAGCCAAGACAGGTACGAGCAGTACTTC. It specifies CASSQDRYEQYF.

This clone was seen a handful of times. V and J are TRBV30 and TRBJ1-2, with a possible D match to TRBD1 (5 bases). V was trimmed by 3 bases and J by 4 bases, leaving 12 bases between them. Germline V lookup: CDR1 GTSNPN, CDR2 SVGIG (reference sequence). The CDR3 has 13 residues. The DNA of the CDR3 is TGTGCCTGGAGGACCCAGGGACTCTATGGCTACACCTTC. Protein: CAWRTQGLYGYTF.

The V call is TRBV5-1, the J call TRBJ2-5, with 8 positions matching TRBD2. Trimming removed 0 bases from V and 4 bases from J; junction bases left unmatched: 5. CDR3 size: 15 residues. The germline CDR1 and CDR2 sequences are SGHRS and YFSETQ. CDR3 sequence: CASSLAGGARETQYF. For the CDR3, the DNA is TGCGCCAGCAGCTTGGCCGGGGGGGCCAGAGAGACCCAGTACTTC.

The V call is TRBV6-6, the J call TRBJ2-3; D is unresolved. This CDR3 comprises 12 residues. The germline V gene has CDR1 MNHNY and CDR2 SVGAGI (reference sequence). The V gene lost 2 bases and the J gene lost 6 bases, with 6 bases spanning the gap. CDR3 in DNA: TGTGCCAGCAGTTACGTAGTTGATACGCAGTATTTT. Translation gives CASSYVVDTQYF.

The CDR3 protein is CASSVDERHTQYF. DNA for the CDR3: TGTGCCAGCAGCGTAGACGAGCGCCATACGCAGTATTTT. The chain carries TRBV9 and TRBJ2-3; D unclear. Germline V gives CDR1 SGDLS, CDR2 YYNGEE. This CDR3 is 13 amino acids long. Trimming took 0 bases from V and 7 from J, leaving 9 bases between them.

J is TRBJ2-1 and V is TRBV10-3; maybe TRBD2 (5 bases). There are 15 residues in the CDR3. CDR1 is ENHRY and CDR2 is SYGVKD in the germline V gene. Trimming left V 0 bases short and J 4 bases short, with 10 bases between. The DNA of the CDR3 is TGTGCCATCAGTGAGTCGTGGGAGAGGTACAATGAGCAGTTCTTC. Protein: CAISESWERYNEQFF.

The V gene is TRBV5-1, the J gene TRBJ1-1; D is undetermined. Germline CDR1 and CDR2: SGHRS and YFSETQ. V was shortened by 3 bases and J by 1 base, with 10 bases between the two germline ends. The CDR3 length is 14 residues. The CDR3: CASSSDFGNTEAFF. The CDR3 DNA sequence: TGCGCCAGCAGCTCTGACTTTGGGAACACTGAAGCTTTCTTT.

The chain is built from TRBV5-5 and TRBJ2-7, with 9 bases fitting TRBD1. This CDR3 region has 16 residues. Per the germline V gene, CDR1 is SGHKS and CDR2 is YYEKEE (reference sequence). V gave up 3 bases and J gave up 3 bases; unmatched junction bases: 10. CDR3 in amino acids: CASSYTQPDRGYEQYF. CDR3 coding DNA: TGTGCCAGCAGCTACACCCAGCCGGACAGGGGCTACGAGCAGTACTTC.

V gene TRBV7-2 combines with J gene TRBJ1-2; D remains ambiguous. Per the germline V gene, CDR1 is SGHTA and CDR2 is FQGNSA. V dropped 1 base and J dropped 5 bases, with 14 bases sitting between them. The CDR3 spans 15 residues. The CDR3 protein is CASSLGRTRDYGYTF. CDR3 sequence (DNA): TGTGCCAGCAGCTTAGGACGGACGAGGGATTATGGCTACACCTTC.

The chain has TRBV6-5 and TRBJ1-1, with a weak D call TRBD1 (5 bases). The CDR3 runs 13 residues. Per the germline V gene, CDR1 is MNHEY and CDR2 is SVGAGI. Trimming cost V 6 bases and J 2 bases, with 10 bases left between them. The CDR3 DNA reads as TGTGCCAGCAGGAAACGGACAAACACTGAAGCTTTCTTT. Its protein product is CASRKRTNTEAFF.

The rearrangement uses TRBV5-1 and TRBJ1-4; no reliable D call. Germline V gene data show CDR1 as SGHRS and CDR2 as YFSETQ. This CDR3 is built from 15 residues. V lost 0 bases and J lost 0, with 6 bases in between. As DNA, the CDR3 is TGCGCCAGCAGCTTGGGAGATGCAACTAATGAAAAACTGTTTTTT. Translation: CASSLGDATNEKLFF.